The present entry profiles one T cell receptor (beta chain) with its context. No antigen is known for it. A junction boundary mismatches the germline segment, possibly from a read error. TCRdb processed the multiplex PCR reads anew with MiXCR; each CDR3 protein has one entry. The sample has about 100,000 distinct CDR3 sequences; approximately 22% are singletons. The data were obtained in a study of breast tumors, draining lymph nodes, adjacent tissues. Overall study results and limits: Compared with basal-like, luminal-like tumors shared significantly more repertoire with nontumor tissue. That most tumor T cells come from lymph nodes remained unproven.

Samples came from axillary lymph nodes draining the breast cancer. The sequencing input was axillary lymph node tissue. The origin of this receptor is a female donor with breast cancer. Some clones in this sample may be carry-over from other donors' samples.

As DNA, the CDR3 is TGTGCCAGCAGCTTGGATCAAGGGACCGGGGAGCTGTCTTTT. Protein: CASSLDQGTGELSF. The rearrangement uses TRBV5-4 and TRBJ2-2; D may correspond to TRBD1 or TRBD2 (5 bases each). CDR1 SGHNT and CDR2 YYREEE come from the germline V gene (reference sequence). This CDR3 is built from 14 residues.